Sequencing of this T cell receptor (beta chain) was carried out in a study of blood T cell repertoires in COVID-19. At the level of the study: Samples representing acute and convalescent COVID-19 were sourced from the United States, Italy and Spain.

In the study's own analysis: Estimated nucleated cell counts came from reference gene primer amplification. Assay: immunoSEQ multiplex PCR; the TCRdb copy retains only in-frame clones and omits some. V, J and clone size were drawn from that table, and D and trimming were deduced from the DNA. The sample carries roughly 180,000 clones, about 84% recorded once. The CDR3 loop spans 13 amino acids. The V gene lost 6 bases and the J gene lost 0 bases, with 6 bases spanning the gap. From germline, CDR1 is ENHRY and CDR2 SYGVKD. This clonotype originated in a woman aged 40 to 49 with acute COVID-19. The genes are TRBV10-3 and TRBJ2-1; no definite D call. Specimen: PBMCs or T cells enriched from blood (not recorded which). CDR3 region: CAIRPSSYNEQFF. The DNA for the CDR3 is TGTGCCATCAGGCCTAGCTCCTACAATGAGCAGTTCTTC.